This T cell receptor (beta chain) stems from a study of blood T cell repertoires in COVID-19. In germline, CDR1 is MGHRA, CDR2 YSYEKL. The CDR3 is made up of 13 amino acids. V shed 4 bases and J shed 6 bases, with 10 bases lying between them. This clone has only a few counts. This table comes from immunoSEQ multiplex PCR, and its TCRdb copy is limited to in-frame clones, with some not included. Of hundreds of thousands of clones in the sample, about 88% are singletons; the top ten hold 7.1%. The material sequenced was peripheral blood. This TCR came from an older woman with COVID-19, enrolled during active disease. The chain has TRBV4-1 and TRBJ1-5, with D unresolved. The CDR3, as DNA: TGCGCCAGCAGCCGTAGAGGGATTCAGCCCCAGCATTTT. Protein product: CASSRRGIQPQHF.